The clone carrying this T cell receptor (beta chain) was seen many times. The antigen is undetermined. The data derive from a study of T cells in Graves' hyperthyroidism and ophthalmopathy. Study context: Peripheral blood was obtained at initial diagnosis, preceding any treatment. Study-wide results and limits: Among clonotypes expanded in thyroid above 0.001, most were also found in blood.

V lost 2 bases, J lost 1 base, and 6 bases lay in between. Germline CDR1 is SGDLS and CDR2 is YYNGEE. This CDR3 is built from 13 residues. TCR beta CDR3 sequences were amplified from RNA transcripts. Primed by the HTBI set, a first-round RT-PCR was run on the TCR CDR3. One entry per CDR3 protein, called by TCRdb with MiXCR from the multiplex PCR reads. The table shows hundreds of thousands of distinct CDR3 sequences, with about 16% occurring only once. The chain combines TRBV9 with TRBJ1-2; D is undetermined. This sequence originates from a woman in her thirties with Graves' hyperthyroidism. The sequenced material came from blood. The CDR3 here is CASSVVDNYGYTF. CDR3 DNA sequence: TGTGCCAGCAGCGTTGTGGATAACTATGGCTACACCTTC. Full variable domain (rest looked up from reference TRBV9 and TRBJ1-2): DSGVTQTPKHLITATGQRVTLRCSPRSGDLSVYWYQQSLDQGLQFLIQYYNGEERAKGNILERFSAQQFPDLHSELNLSSLELGDSALYFCASSVVDNYGYTFGSGTRLTVV.